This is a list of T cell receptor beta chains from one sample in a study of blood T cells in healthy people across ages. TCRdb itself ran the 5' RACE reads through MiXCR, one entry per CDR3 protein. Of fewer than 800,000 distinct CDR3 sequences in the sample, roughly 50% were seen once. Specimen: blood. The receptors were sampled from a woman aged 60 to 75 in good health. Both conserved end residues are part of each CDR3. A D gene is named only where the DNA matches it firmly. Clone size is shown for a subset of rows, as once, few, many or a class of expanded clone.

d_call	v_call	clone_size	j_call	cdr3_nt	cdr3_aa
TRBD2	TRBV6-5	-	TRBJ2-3	TGTGCCAGCAGTTACTCGTCTACTAGCGGGATTCCAGATACGCAGTATTTT	CASSYSSTSGIPDTQYF
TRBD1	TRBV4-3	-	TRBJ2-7	TGCGCCAGCAGCCGGGACAGGGACTACGGGCAGTACTTC	CASSRDRDYGQYF
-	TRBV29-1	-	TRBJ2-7	TGCAGCGTTGAAGGTCCAGCGGGCTACGAGCAGTACTTC	CSVEGPAGYEQYF
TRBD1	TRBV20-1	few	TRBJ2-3	TGCAGTGCTCTCATCTCCAGTGGGACAGATACGCGGTATTTT	CSALISSGTDTRYF
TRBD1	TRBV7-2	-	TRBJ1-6	TGTGCCAGCAGCTTTAAGACAGGGGGGCTGGGCTCCTATAATTCACCCCTCCACTTT	CASSFKTGGLGSYNSPLHF
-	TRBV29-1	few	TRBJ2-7	TGCAGCGTTGAAATGCAGGGCAAGCAGTACTTC	CSVEMQGKQYF
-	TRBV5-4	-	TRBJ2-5	TGTGCCAGCAGCTTACCAGGGGACTTAAAAGAGACCCAGTACTTC	CASSLPGDLKETQYF
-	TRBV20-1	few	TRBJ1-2	TGCAGTGCTAAAGATTTGCTCGGGGGGGATCGAGCAGGCTACACCTTC	CSAKDLLGGDRAGYTF
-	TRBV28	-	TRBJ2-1	TGTGCCAGCAGTGCTTCTTGGGGGCCCTACAATGAGCAGTTCTTC	CASSASWGPYNEQFF
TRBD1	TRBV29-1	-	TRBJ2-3	TGCAGCGTTGGGACAGGGGCAAATTATGCAGATACGCAGTATTTT	CSVGTGANYADTQYF
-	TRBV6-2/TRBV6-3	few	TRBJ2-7	TGTGCCAGCAAGCGGGACAGCACTTCCTACGAGCAGTACTTC	CASKRDSTSYEQYF
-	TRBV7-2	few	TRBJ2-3	TGTGCCAGCAGCTTACGGGTAGTCACAGATACGCAGTATTTT	CASSLRVVTDTQYF
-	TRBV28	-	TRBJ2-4	TGTGCCAGCAAGGGAAAAAACATTCAGTACTTC	CASKGKNIQYF
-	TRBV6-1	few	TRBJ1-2	TGTGCCAGCATCCCGACGGGGCGGGGTGGCTACACCTTC	CASIPTGRGGYTF
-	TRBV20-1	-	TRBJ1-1	TGCAGTGCTAGAGCGGAGGGCAGAGCGGTTGAAGCTTTCTTT	CSARAEGRAVEAFF
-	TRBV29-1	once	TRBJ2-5	TGCAGCGTTCGCCTCCTGAAGGTCCCAGTTTACCAAGGGACCCAGTACTTC	CSVRLLKVPVYQGTQYF
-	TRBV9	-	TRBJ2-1	TGTGCCAGCAACGTAGTAACAGGAACATACAATGAGCAGTTCTTC	CASNVVTGTYNEQFF
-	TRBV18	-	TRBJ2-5	TGTGCCAGCTCACCAACAGGGACAGAGACCCAGTACTTC	CASSPTGTETQYF
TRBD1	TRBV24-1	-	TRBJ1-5	TGTGCCACCAGTGAGGGGACAGCGGGCAATCAGCCCCAGCATTTT	CATSEGTAGNQPQHF
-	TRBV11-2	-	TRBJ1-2	TGTGCCAGCAGCGCCCCCCGTACGGCCACCATTCTCGGCTACACCTTC	CASSAPRTATILGYTF
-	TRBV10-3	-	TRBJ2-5	TGTGCCATCAGTGAGTCGGCCGGGGCTGGGAGTAATGAGCAGTACTTC	CAISESAGAGSNEQYF
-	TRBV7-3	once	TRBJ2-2	TGTGCCAGCAGCTTACTCGCTAGCCCCACAAGGGTCACCGGGGAGCTGTTTTTT	CASSLLASPTRVTGELFF
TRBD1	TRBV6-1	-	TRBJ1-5	TGTGCCAGCAGTAGAGAGGACAGGCCCACCCATCAGCCCCAGCATTTT	CASSREDRPTHQPQHF
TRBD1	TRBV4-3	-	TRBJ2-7	TGCGCCAGCAGCCGGAGAGTACAGGGGTACAAGCAGTACTTC	CASSRRVQGYKQYF
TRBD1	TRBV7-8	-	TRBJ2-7	TGTGCCAGCAGCTTTGGGACAGGGGCGTCCTACGAGCAGTACTTC	CASSFGTGASYEQYF
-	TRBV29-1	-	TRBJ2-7	TGCAGCGTCGGCCGTCGGTTGAGCTCCTACAATGAGCAGTACTTC	CSVGRRLSSYNEQYF
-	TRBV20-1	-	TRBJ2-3	TGCAGTGCTAGAGATAGGGCAGGGGTCACAGATACGCAGTATTTT	CSARDRAGVTDTQYF
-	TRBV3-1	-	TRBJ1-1	TGTGCCAGCAGCCAGGACCTGGGACGGCGGAACACTGAAGCTTTCTTT	CASSQDLGRRNTEAFF
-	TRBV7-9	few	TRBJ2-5	TGTGCCAGCAGCCCGACAGGCGCCGCGAAGACCCAGTACTTC	CASSPTGAAKTQYF
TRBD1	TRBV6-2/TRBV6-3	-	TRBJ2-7	TGTGCCAGCAGACAACCCGGGACAGCGGCCTACGAGCAGTACTTC	CASRQPGTAAYEQYF
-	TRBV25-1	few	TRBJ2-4	TGTGCCAGCTCCGGGAGAGGGGGGGAGCAGTACTTC	CASSGRGGEQYF
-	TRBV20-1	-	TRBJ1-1	TGCAGTGCCAAGAAGGGAGGGGTCCCTGAAGCTTTCTTT	CSAKKGGVPEAFF
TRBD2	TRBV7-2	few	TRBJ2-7	TGTGCCAGCAGCAAGCGAAGAGGGTCTAGCGGAGGAGGGGATTACGAGCAGTACTTC	CASSKRRGSSGGGDYEQYF
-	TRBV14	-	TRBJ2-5	TGTGCCAGCAGCCAAGAAGCAGGGTTGTACCAAGAGACCCAGTACTTC	CASSQEAGLYQETQYF
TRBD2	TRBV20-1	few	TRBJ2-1	TGCAGTGCTGACGTCTCGGGAGGGAGGTCCTACAATGAGCAGTTCTTC	CSADVSGGRSYNEQFF
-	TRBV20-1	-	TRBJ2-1	TGCAGTGCTACCTTGACCAACAATGAGCAGTTCTTC	CSATLTNNEQFF
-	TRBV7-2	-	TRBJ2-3	TGTGCCAGCAGCTTAGGAAGGTACTTAGCAACAGATACGCAGTATTTT	CASSLGRYLATDTQYF
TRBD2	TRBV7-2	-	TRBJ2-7	TGTGCCAGCAGCCCTATTAAGGGGAGGGATTCCTACGAGCAGTACTTC	CASSPIKGRDSYEQYF
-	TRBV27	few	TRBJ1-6	TGTGCCAGTGCGTATTCGGGTCTGAATTCACCCCTCCACTTT	CASAYSGLNSPLHF
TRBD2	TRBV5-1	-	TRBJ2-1	TGCGCCAGCAGCTCTAGCGGGGAGCAGTTCTTC	CASSSSGEQFF
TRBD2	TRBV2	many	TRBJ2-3	TGTGCCAGCCAACTAAGCGGGAGCCCCTCAGATACGCAGTATTTT	CASQLSGSPSDTQYF
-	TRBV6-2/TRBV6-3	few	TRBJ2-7	TGTGCCAGCAGTAGACAGGTAGCCTACGAGCAGTACTTC	CASSRQVAYEQYF
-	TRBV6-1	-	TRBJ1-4	TGTGCCAGCGGAAGAAGATCTAATGAAAAACTGTTTTTT	CASGRRSNEKLFF
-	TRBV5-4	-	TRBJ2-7	TGTGCCAGCAGCTTGGTGGGGGGCGCTAACGAGCAGTACTTC	CASSLVGGANEQYF
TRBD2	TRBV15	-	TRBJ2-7	TGTGCCACCAGCAGAGACCGGACTAGCGCTTACTACGAGCAGTACTTC	CATSRDRTSAYYEQYF
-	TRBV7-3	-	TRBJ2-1	TGTGCCAGCAGCTTAAAAAGGGTAGGGACAAACAATGAGCAGTTCTTC	CASSLKRVGTNNEQFF
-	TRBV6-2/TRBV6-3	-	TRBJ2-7	TGTACCAGCGGACTTGGACCCTACGAGCAGTACTTC	CTSGLGPYEQYF
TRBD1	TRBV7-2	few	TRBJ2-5	TGTGCCAGCAGCACAGAGGTGTCGGGACAGACGTACTTC	CASSTEVSGQTYF
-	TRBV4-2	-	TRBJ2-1	TGTGCCAGCAGCCAAGAACCCCAGGGGAGTGCCTACAATGAGCAGTTCTTC	CASSQEPQGSAYNEQFF